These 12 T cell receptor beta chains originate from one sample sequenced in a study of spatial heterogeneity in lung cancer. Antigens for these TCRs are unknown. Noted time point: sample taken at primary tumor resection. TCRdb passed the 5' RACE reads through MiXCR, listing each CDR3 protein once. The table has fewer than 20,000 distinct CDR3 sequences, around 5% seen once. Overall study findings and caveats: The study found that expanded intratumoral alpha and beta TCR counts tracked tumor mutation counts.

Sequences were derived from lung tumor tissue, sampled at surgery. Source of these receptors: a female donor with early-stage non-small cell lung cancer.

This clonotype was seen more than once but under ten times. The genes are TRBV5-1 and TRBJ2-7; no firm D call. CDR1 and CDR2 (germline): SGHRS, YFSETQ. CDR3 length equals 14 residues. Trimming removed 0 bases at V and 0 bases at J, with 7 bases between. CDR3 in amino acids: CASSLVAASYEQYF. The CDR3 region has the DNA TGCGCCAGCAGCTTGGTGGCAGCCTCCTACGAGCAGTACTTC.

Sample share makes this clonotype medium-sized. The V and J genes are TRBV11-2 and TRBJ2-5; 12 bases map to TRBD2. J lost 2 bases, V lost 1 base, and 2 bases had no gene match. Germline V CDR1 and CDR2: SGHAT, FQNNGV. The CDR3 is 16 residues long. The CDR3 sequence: CASSLAGLAGQETQYF. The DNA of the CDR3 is TGTGCCAGCAGCTTAGCTGGACTAGCGGGACAAGAGACCCAGTACTTC.

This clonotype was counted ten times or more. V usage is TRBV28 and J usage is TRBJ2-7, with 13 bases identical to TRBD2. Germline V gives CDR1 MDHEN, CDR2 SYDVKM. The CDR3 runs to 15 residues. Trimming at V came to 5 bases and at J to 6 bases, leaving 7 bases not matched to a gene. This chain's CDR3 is CASSLTSGRVFEQYF. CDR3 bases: TGTGCCAGCAGTCTTACTAGCGGGAGGGTTTTCGAGCAGTACTTC.

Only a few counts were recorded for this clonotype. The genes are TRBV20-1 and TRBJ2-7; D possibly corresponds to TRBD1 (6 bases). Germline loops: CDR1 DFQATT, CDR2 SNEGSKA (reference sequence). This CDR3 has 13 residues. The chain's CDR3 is CGSAGDPSYEQYF. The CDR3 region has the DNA TGCGGATCGGCAGGGGACCCTTCCTACGAGCAGTACTTC.

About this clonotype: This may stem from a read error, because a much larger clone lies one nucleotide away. DNA of the CDR3: TGTGCCAGCAGGGGCTTAGGGGCAACTACTGAAGATTTCTTT. It encodes CASRGLGATTEDFF. V is TRBV5-6 and J is TRBJ1-1; the D gene is possibly TRBD1 (5 bases). The CDR3 totals 14 residues. Per the germline V gene, CDR1 is SGHDT and CDR2 is YYEEEE.

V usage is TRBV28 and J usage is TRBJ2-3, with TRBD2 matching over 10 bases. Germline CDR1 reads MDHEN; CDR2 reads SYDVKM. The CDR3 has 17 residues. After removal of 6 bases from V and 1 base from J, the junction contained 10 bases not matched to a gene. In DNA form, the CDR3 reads TGTGCCAGCAGCTGGAGCAGCGGGAGGGCCCGCACAGATACGCAGTATTTT. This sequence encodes CASSWSSGRARTDTQYF.

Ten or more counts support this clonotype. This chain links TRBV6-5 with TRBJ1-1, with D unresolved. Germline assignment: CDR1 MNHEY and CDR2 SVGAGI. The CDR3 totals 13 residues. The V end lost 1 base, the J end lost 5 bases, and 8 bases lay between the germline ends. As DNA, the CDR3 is TGTGCCAGCAGTTACTACCAGTGTACTGAAGCTTTCTTT. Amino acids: CASSYYQCTEAFF.

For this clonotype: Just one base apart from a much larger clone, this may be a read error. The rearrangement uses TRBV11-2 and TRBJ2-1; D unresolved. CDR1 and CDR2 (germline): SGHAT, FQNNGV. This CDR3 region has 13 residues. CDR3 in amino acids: CVSSVNSDPDEFF. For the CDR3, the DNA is TGTGTCAGCAGCGTGAACTCGGACCCGGACGAGTTCTTC.

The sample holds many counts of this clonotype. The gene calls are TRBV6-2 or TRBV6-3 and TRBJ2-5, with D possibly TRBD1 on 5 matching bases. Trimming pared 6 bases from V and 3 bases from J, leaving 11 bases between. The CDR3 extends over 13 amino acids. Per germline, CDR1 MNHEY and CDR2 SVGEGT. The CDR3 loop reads CASRLNRKETQYF. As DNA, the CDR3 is TGTGCCAGCAGATTAAACAGGAAAGAGACCCAGTACTTC.

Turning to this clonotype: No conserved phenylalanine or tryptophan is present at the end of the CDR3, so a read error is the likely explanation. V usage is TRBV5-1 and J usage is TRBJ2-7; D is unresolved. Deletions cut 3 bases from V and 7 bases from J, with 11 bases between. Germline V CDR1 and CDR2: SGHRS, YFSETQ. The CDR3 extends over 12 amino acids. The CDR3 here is CASSSGSEEQYS. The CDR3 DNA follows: TGCGCCAGCAGCTCCGGTTCTGAAGAGCAGTACTCC.

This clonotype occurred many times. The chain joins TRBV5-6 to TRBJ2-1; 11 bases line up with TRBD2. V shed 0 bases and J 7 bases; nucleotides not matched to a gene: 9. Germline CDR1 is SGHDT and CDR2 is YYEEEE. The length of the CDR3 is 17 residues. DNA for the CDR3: TGTGCCAGCAGCTTGGTGTTTAGCGGGAGGGTAGGTAATGAGCAGTTCTTC. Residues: CASSLVFSGRVGNEQFF.

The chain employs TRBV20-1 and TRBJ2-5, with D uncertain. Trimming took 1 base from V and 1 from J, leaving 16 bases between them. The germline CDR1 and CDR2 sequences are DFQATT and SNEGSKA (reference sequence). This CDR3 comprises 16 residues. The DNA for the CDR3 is TGCAGTGCTAGAGCCCTGTATGAGGAGCGCCAAGAGACCCAGTACTTC. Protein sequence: CSARALYEERQETQYF.